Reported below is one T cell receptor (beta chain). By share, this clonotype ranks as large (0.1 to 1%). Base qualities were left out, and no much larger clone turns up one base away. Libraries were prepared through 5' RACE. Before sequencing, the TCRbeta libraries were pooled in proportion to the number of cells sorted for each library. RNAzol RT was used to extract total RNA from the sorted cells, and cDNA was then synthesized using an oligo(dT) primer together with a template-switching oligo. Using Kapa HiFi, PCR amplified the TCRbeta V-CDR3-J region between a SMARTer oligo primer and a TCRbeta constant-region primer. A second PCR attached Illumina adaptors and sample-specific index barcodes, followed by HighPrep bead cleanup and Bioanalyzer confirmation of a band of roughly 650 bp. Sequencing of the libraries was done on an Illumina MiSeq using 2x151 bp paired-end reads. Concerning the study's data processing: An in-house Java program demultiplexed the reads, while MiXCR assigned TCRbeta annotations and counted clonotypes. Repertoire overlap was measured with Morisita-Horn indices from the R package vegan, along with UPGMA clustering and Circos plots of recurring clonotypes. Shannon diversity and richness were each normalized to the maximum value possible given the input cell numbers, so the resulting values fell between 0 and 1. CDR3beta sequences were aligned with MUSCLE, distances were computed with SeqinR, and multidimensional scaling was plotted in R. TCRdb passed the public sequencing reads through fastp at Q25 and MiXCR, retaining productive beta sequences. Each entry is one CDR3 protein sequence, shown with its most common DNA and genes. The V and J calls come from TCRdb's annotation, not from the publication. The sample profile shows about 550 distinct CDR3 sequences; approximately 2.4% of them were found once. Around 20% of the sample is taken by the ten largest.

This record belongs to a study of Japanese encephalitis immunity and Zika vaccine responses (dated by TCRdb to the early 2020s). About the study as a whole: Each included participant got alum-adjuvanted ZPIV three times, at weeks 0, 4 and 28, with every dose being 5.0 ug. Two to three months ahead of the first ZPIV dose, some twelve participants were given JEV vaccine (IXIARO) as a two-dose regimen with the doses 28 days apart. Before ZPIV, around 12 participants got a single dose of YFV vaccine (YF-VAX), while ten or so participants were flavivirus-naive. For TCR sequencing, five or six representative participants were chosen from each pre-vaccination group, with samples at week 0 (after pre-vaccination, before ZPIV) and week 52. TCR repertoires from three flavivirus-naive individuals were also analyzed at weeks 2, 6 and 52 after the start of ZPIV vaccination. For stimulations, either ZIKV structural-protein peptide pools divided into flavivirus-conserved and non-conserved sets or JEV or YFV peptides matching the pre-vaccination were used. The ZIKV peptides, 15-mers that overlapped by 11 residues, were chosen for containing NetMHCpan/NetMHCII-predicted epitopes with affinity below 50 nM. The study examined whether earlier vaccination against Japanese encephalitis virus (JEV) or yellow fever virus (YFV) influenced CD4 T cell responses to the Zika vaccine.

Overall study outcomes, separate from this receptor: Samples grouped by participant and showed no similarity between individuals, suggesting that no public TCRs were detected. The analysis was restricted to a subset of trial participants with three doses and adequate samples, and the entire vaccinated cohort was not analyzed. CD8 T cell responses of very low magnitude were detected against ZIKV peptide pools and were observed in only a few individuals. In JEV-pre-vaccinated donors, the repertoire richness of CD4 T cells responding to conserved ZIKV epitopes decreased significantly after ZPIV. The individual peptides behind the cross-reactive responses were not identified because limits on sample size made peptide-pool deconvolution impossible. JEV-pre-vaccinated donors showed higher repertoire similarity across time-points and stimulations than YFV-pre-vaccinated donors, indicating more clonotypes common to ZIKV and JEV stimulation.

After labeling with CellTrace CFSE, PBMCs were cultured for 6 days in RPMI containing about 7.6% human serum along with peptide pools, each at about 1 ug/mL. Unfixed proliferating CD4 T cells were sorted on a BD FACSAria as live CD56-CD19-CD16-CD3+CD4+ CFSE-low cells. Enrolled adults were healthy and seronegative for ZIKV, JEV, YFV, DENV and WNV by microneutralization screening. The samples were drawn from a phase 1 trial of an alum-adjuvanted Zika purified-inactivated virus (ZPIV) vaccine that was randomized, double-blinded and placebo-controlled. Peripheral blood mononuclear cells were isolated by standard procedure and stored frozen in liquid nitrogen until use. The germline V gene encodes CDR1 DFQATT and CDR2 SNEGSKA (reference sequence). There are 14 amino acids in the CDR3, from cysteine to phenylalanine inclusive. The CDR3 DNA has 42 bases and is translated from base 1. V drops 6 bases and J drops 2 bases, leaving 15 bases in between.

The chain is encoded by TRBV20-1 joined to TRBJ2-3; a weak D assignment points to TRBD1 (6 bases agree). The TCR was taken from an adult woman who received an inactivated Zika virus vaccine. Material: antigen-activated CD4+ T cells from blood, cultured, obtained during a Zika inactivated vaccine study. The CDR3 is CSAPRDIDTDTQYF. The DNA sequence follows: TGCAGTGCGCCCCGGGACATAGACACAGATACGCAGTATTTT.